This T cell receptor (beta chain) was sequenced in a study of T-cell reconstitution after alpha-beta-depleted transplantation in children. Study-wide findings and caveats: Newly produced T cells mostly provided counts and TCRbeta diversity after one year, as hyperexpanded clones declined.

CDR1 and CDR2 (germline): LNHNV, YYDKDF (reference sequence). This CDR3 has 17 amino acids. Trimming left V 1 base short and J 4 bases short, with 16 bases between. A TCRbeta library incorporating unique molecular identifiers was prepared. A single record per CDR3 protein comes from TCRdb applying MiXCR to the PCR reads. The repertoire has around 450,000 distinct CDR3 sequences, 15% to 20% of them found once; the top ten carry under 30%. Worth noting for this clonotype: Its antigen remains unidentified.

The specimen comprised PBMCs, mostly from graft donor cells, sampled 360 days after TCRalphabeta/CD19-depleted stem cell transplant. This chain connects TRBV15 to TRBJ2-2; the D gene is possibly TRBD2 (5 bases). This clonotype originated in a boy younger than two who had a stem cell transplant for Wiskott-Aldrich syndrome, so the T cells may come from the graft donor. The CDR3 region is CATSRGVGLAFTGELFF. The CDR3 DNA reads TGTGCCACCAGCAGAGGCGTAGGGCTAGCCTTCACCGGGGAGCTGTTTTTT.